The source of this T cell receptor (beta chain) is a study of blood T cells in healthy people across ages. Study-wide results and limits: Versus aged donors, long-lived donors had higher diversity and more naive CD4+ cells.

Worth noting for this clonotype: Its antigen remains unknown.

The CDR3 totals 13 residues. The germline V gene encodes CDR1 GTSNPN and CDR2 SVGIG (reference sequence). V was pared by 2 bases and J by 5 bases, with 10 bases between. Next came a second PCR, run for about 6 to 12 cycles, which used a sample-barcoded 5' primer along with a J-beta primer mix. A single record per CDR3 protein comes from TCRdb applying MiXCR to the 5' RACE reads. Here the sample spans hundreds of thousands of distinct CDR3 sequences, roughly 41% being singletons. The chain joins TRBV30 to TRBJ2-1; D not certain. The specimen was blood. This clonotype was sampled from a man aged 80 or over in good health. The CDR3 sequence: CAWSPQSHNEQFF. In DNA form, the CDR3 reads TGTGCCTGGAGTCCCCAATCCCACAATGAGCAGTTCTTC.